This paragraph reports one TCR beta chain. In germline, CDR1 is SGHRS, CDR2 YFSETQ. Between the trimmed V and J ends, which lost 1 base and 1 base, there was a span of 8 bases. CDR3 length equals 14 residues. The source of the sample is a study of OX40 agonist ivuxolimab in advanced cancers. The repertoire was sequenced with immunoSEQ multiplex PCR; TCRdb's copy has only in-frame clones and lacks some. The sample shows approximately 69,000 clones, 84% of them seen only once. The receptor was derived from an adult with an advanced solid tumor such as melanoma, head and neck, liver or kidney cancer. The sample was CD4+ or CD8+ T cells sorted from blood, taken in a trial of the OX40 agonist ivuxolimab. V gene TRBV5-1 combines with J gene TRBJ2-5; the D gene is possibly TRBD1 (5 bases). The CDR3 DNA sequence: TGCGCCAGCAGCTTGTTCCAGGGCCAAGAGACCCAGTACTTC. Its protein is CASSLFQGQETQYF.